This TCR beta chain was found in a study of blood T cell repertoires in COVID-19. Study details: Material from acute and convalescent COVID-19 was sourced from the United States, Italy and Spain. PBMCs, B-cell-depleted T cells, or T cells were the source of the cDNA or gDNA that made up the material.

This clone occurred many times. Trimming removed 1 base at V and 0 bases at J, with 10 bases between. Germline V gene sequence: CDR1 SGHAT, CDR2 FQDESV (reference sequence). This CDR3 is 15 amino acids long. Study processing details: Estimation of nucleated cell counts was performed using reference gene primer amplification. The protocol was immunoSEQ multiplex PCR, while the TCRdb copy is restricted to in-frame clones and leaves out a portion. V and J calls and clone size are given by that table; D and trimming were obtained from the DNA. The data show 250,000 to 350,000 clones, roughly 80% seen once.

The sample taken for sequencing was peripheral blood. The chain is built from TRBV11-1 and TRBJ2-7; D might be TRBD1 (6 bases). The TCR was taken from a human donor with COVID-19, enrolled during active disease. The donor label of this sample is uncertain. The DNA for the CDR3 is TGTGCCAGCAGCTTAGGGACAGCCAACTCCTACGAGCAGTACTTC. This codes for CASSLGTANSYEQYF.